These T cell receptor beta chains were read from a single sample in a study of blood T cell repertoires in COVID-19. Assay used: immunoSEQ multiplex PCR; TCRdb lists only in-frame clones, some missing. The sample lists fewer than 250,000 clones, 83% seen once, with 2% to 3% in the top ten. Sequenced: peripheral blood. The receptors shown here come from a woman between 40 and 55 years old with active or convalescent COVID-19. Each CDR3 is given without its conserved first and last residue. Each record gives: J gene, V gene, CDR3 protein.

J gene: TRBJ1-1; V gene: TRBV28; CDR3 protein: ASSLRNTEAF
J gene: TRBJ2-7; V gene: TRBV27; CDR3 protein: ASSFSSGLRYEQY
J gene: TRBJ1-4; V gene: TRBV27; CDR3 protein: ASSRQGAEEKLF
J gene: TRBJ2-3; V gene: TRBV5-1; CDR3 protein: ASSFENGADTQY
J gene: TRBJ2-3; V gene: TRBV29-1; CDR3 protein: SVERQGAVTDTQY
J gene: TRBJ2-7; V gene: TRBV19; CDR3 protein: ATSLQGAYEQY
J gene: TRBJ2-2; V gene: TRBV2; CDR3 protein: ASTEQLAVDTGELF
J gene: TRBJ2-1; V gene: TRBV6-2/TRBV6-3; CDR3 protein: ASSYRLAGGNQF
J gene: TRBJ2-3; V gene: TRBV6-2/TRBV6-3; CDR3 protein: ASSSASVSTDTQY
J gene: TRBJ2-7; V gene: TRBV5-1; CDR3 protein: ASSLSLAASYEQY
J gene: TRBJ1-1; V gene: TRBV28; CDR3 protein: ASSFRGWTEAF
J gene: TRBJ1-1; V gene: TRBV2; CDR3 protein: AGKGSLNTEAF
J gene: TRBJ2-4; V gene: TRBV9; CDR3 protein: ASSVDAGGNIQY
J gene: TRBJ2-3; V gene: TRBV7-9; CDR3 protein: ASSLEALSSGSTQY
J gene: TRBJ1-2; V gene: TRBV28; CDR3 protein: ASSSPAQGGYGYT
J gene: TRBJ2-3; V gene: TRBV5-4; CDR3 protein: ASSPPRQNTQY
J gene: TRBJ1-2; V gene: TRBV5-1; CDR3 protein: ASSLLQANYGYT
J gene: TRBJ1-1; V gene: TRBV7-2; CDR3 protein: ASSLVGTAEAF
J gene: TRBJ1-2; V gene: TRBV5-8; CDR3 protein: ASSLRGSSYGYT
J gene: TRBJ1-5; V gene: TRBV10-3; CDR3 protein: AISEVYNQPQH
J gene: TRBJ1-1; V gene: TRBV30; CDR3 protein: AWSPGTGYTEAF
J gene: TRBJ1-5; V gene: TRBV28; CDR3 protein: ASSLGGAMAQH
J gene: TRBJ1-6; V gene: TRBV9; CDR3 protein: ASSVDSGQGPMENSPLH
J gene: TRBJ2-2; V gene: TRBV21-1; CDR3 protein: ASSRIDGVQDSPATGELF
J gene: TRBJ1-1; V gene: TRBV5-5; CDR3 protein: ASSLAQSGVGTEAF
J gene: TRBJ1-5; V gene: TRBV28; CDR3 protein: ASSSSAGARQPQH
J gene: TRBJ2-2; V gene: TRBV6-5; CDR3 protein: ASSKHIQGTGELF
J gene: TRBJ2-5; V gene: TRBV29-1; CDR3 protein: SACTDIQETQY
J gene: TRBJ1-2; V gene: TRBV2; CDR3 protein: ASSVQNNYGYT
J gene: TRBJ2-1; V gene: TRBV30; CDR3 protein: AWLRGTPYNEQF
J gene: TRBJ1-1; V gene: TRBV29-1; CDR3 protein: SVERDRSSEAF
J gene: TRBJ1-2; V gene: TRBV29-1; CDR3 protein: SVEVGTGAYGYT
J gene: TRBJ2-7; V gene: TRBV2; CDR3 protein: ASRRTRSGTGDEQY
J gene: TRBJ2-7; V gene: TRBV7-8; CDR3 protein: ASLLVGILSYEQY
J gene: TRBJ2-5; V gene: TRBV11-2; CDR3 protein: ASSSQRGTGTRETQY
J gene: TRBJ1-2; V gene: TRBV14; CDR3 protein: ASSQGSRGYGYT
J gene: TRBJ1-4; V gene: TRBV10-3; CDR3 protein: AISVDRVSNEKLF